The following is a T cell receptor (beta chain) sequence with its context. No antigen is known for it. The CDR3 is 16 amino acids. CDR1 is SGHNT and CDR2 is YENEEA in the germline V gene. The V end was cut by 2 bases, the J end by 6 bases, with 19 bases between. TCRdb's copy holds only in-frame clones and misses some; the assay was immunoSEQ multiplex PCR. The sample consists of 1.5 million to 2.5 million clones, over 85% of them appearing once. This sample was included in a study of shared clonotypes between healthy human individuals. Positive CCR7 selection of CD45RO-negative cells yielded the naive CD8 cells, and terminally differentiated effector memory CD45RA+ cells were excluded. Donors, without exception, were Caucasian adults residing in Nashville, Tennessee. Study-level findings and limits: Naive CD4 clonotype sharing across several donors was around 5%. On the whole, naive subsets had larger estimated richness than memory subsets had. Clonotypes shared by all four donors outscored non-shared clonotypes in generation probability.

The sample comprised naive CD8+ T cells sorted from blood. This TCR came from a man aged 18 to 30 in good health. The rearrangement links TRBV11-3 to TRBJ1-2; D not certain. CDR3 protein: CASSLSWGTAWHGYTF. Here the CDR3 DNA reads TGTGCCAGCAGCTTATCGTGGGGAACAGCCTGGCATGGCTACACCTTC.